The next 4 T cell receptor beta chains were all read from a single sample in a study of response to subunit inactivated influenza vaccine (dated by TCRdb to 2017 to 2018). Library preparation was by RT-PCR. The reads were generated on an Illumina HiSeq 2500. Using fastp at Q25 and MiXCR, TCRdb reprocessed the public reads and kept productive beta chains. Entries are consolidated by CDR3 protein sequence, retaining the most common genes and DNA. The sample profile shows hundreds of thousands of distinct CDR3 sequences; around 8% of them were found once. Approximately 13% of the sample is in the top ten clones. Here the sequenced sample was PBMCs from blood, taken roughly 24 months after vaccination. The source is a man aged 45-69 years who received an inactivated influenza vaccine. Donor details come from another sample of the same person, matched by shared clones.

This clonotype has at least ten counts. The J gene is TRBJ2-1, the V gene TRBV20-1; the match to TRBD2 covers 9 bases. Germline-derived CDR1 and CDR2 are DFQATT and SNEGSKA (reference sequence). This CDR3 region has 17 residues. V was clipped by 3 bases and J by 9 bases; unmatched bases: 18. CDR3 region: CSASGHLGGGALSEQFF. The CDR3 nucleotides read TGCAGTGCTAGCGGTCACTTGGGCGGGGGGGCCCTTAGTGAGCAGTTCTTC.

The sample holds a few counts of this clonotype. The chain joins TRBV6-2 or TRBV6-3 to TRBJ1-1; D is possibly TRBD1 (6 bases). Looked up from germline, CDR1 is MNHEY and CDR2 is SVGEGT. The CDR3 spans 15 residues. Trimming removed 9 bases at V and 5 bases at J, with 22 bases between. The CDR3 spells CASRTSGTSPTEAFF. CDR3 nucleotide sequence: TGTGCCAGTAGAACCTCCGGGACAAGTCCGACTGAAGCTTTCTTT.

CDR3 nucleotide sequence: TGTGCCAGCAGATCCGGGACAGACATAGATACGCAGTATTTT. This codes for CASRSGTDIDTQYF. J is TRBJ2-3 and V is TRBV5-5, with 7 bases matching TRBD1. The CDR3 consists of 14 residues. V shed 5 bases and J 5 bases; nucleotides not matched to a gene: 8. Per the germline V gene, CDR1 is SGHKS and CDR2 is YYEKEE (reference sequence).

This clonotype showed up many times. The chain is built from TRBV12-3 or TRBV12-4 and TRBJ2-7, with D uncertain. This CDR3 is 12 amino acids long. Trimming stripped 3 bases from V and 5 bases from J, with 8 bases between. The CDR3 loop reads CASSLVMNEQYF. The CDR3 nucleotides read TGTGCCAGCAGTTTGGTTATGAACGAGCAGTACTTC.